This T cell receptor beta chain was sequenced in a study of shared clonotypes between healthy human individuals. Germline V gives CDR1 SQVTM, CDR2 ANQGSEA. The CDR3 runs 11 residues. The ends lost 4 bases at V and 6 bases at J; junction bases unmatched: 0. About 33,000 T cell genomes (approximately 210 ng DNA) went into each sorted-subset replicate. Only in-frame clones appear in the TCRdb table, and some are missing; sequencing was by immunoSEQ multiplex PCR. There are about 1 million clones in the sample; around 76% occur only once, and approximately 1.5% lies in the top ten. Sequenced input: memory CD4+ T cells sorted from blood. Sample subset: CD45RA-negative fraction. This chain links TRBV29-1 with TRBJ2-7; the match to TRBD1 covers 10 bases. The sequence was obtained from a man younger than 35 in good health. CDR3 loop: CSVGDRGEQYF. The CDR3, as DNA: TGCAGCGTTGGGGACAGGGGCGAGCAGTACTTC.